The present T cell receptor (beta chain) was sequenced within a study of blood T cell repertoires in COVID-19. The wider study: The United States, Italy and Spain were the sources of the acute and convalescent COVID-19 samples. T cells, B-cell-depleted T cells, or PBMCs supplied cDNA or gDNA.

In the original analysis: Quantification of nucleated cells was approximated via reference gene primer amplification. The repertoire was sequenced with immunoSEQ multiplex PCR; TCRdb's copy has only in-frame clones and lacks some. V, J and clone size are taken as reported in that table, and D and trimming were inferred from the DNA itself. Here the sample spans about 330,000 clones, over 70% being singletons. The CDR3 sequence is 20 residues long. V shed 0 bases, J shed 1 base, and the junction held 11 bases outside the gene matches. Germline V lookup: CDR1 SGHRS, CDR2 YFSETQ. Which cohort a participant joined came from the clinical history participants gave.

Sequenced input: PBMCs or T cells enriched from blood (not recorded which). The TCR originated in a young man who had recovered from COVID-19. The chain uses TRBV5-1 and TRBJ1-6, with 9 bases that match TRBD1. The CDR3: CASSLAGQGRLGSYNSPLHF. The CDR3 DNA reads as TGCGCCAGCAGCTTGGCAGGACAGGGGAGACTAGGATCCTATAATTCACCCCTCCACTTT.